Listed here are 9 T cell receptor beta chains from one sample, sequenced in a study of shared clonotypes between healthy human individuals. Produced via immunoSEQ multiplex PCR; TCRdb's table is partial and in-frame only. The table lists around 2,000,000 clones, roughly 96% of them singletons. Sequencing input: naive CD4+ T cells sorted from blood. As to subset: CD45RA+ positively selected. All receptors derive from a man between 18 and 29 years old in good health.

The chain links TRBV18 to TRBJ2-2; 7 bases fit TRBD2. Germline V gives CDR1 KGHSH, CDR2 LQKENI. The J segment lost 4 bases and the V segment lost 3 bases, leaving 5 bases of the junction unmatched. The CDR3 runs to 15 residues. The CDR3 nucleotides read TGTGCCAGCTCACCTGCTGGGACTACCACCGGGGAGCTGTTTTTT. It specifies CASSPAGTTTGELFF. The full variable domain, rest sourced from reference TRBV18 and TRBJ2-2, is NAGVMQNPRHLVRRRGQEARLRCSPMKGHSHVYWYRQLPEEGLKFMVYLQKENIIDESGMPKERFSAEFPKEGPSILRIQQVVRGDSAAYFCASSPAGTTTGELFFGEGSRLTVL.

Worth noting for this clone: This sequence may be a read error, since a much larger clone differs from it by one base. This rearrangement joins TRBV11-3 to TRBJ1-1; D perhaps matches TRBD1 (6 bases). CDR1 is SGHNT, CDR2 YENEEA, per germline. The length of the CDR3 is 14 residues. The CDR3 loop reads CASSLNRASTEASF. CDR3 nucleotides: TGTGCCAGCAGCTTAAACAGGGCTTCTACTGAAGCTTCCTTT.

This chain joins TRBV7-9 and TRBJ2-2; a weak D match, TRBD2 (5 bases). Trimming shortened V by 3 bases and J by 8 bases, and 10 bases separated the two germline ends. Germline V gene sequence: CDR1 SEHNR, CDR2 FQNEAQ (reference sequence). The CDR3 consists of 13 residues. The CDR3 is CASSFLAPGELFF. The CDR3 DNA sequence: TGTGCCAGCAGCTTCCTAGCCCCGGGGGAGCTGTTTTTT.

The V gene is TRBV19, the J gene TRBJ1-5; D is undetermined. The germline V gene encodes CDR1 LNHDA and CDR2 SQIVND (reference sequence). The CDR3 loop spans 15 amino acids. V lost 4 bases and J lost 0, with 10 bases in between. The CDR3 loop is CASSTVQNSNQPQHF. CDR3 bases: TGTGCCAGTAGTACGGTACAGAATAGCAATCAGCCCCAGCATTTT. Together with reference TRBV19 and TRBJ1-5, the CDR3 gives the full variable domain: DGGITQSPKYLFRKEGQNVTLSCEQNLNHDAMYWYRQDPGQGLRLIYYSQIVNDFQKGDIAEGYSVSREKKESFPLTVTSAQKNPTAFYLCASSTVQNSNQPQHFGDGTRLSIL.

This chain connects TRBV19 to TRBJ1-2; TRBD1 matches at 7 bases. The CDR3 contains 14 residues. CDR1 and CDR2 (germline): LNHDA, SQIVND (reference sequence). The V segment lost 4 bases and the J segment 4 bases; nucleotides outside the gene matches: 6. In DNA form, the CDR3 reads TGTGCCAGTAGTAGGGGACAGCACTTCTATGGCTACACCTTC. Translation: CASSRGQHFYGYTF.

V usage is TRBV30 and J usage is TRBJ2-3; D unclear. Per the germline V gene, CDR1 is GTSNPN and CDR2 is SVGIG (reference sequence). Trimming cost V 7 bases and J 1 base, with 6 bases left between them. CDR3 length: 11 residues. DNA for the CDR3: TGTGCCTCTGGTGGCACAGATACGCAGTATTTT. This codes for CASGGTDTQYF.

This chain uses TRBV28 with TRBJ2-7; 7 bases line up with TRBD2. The CDR3 loop spans 15 amino acids. With 7 bases clipped from V and 4 bases from J, the junction kept 13 bases outside the gene matches. CDR1 and CDR2 from the germline V gene are MDHEN and SYDVKM. CDR3 nucleotide sequence: TGTGCCAGCACCCCTCAGGGCGGGAGAAAGTACGAGCAGTACTTC. Encoded protein: CASTPQGGRKYEQYF.

The chain uses TRBV30 and TRBJ1-2; D remains unclear. Looked up from germline, CDR1 is GTSNPN and CDR2 is SVGIG (reference sequence). There are 13 residues in the CDR3. Trimming pared 0 bases from V and 4 bases from J, leaving 9 bases between. As DNA, the CDR3 is TGTGCCTGGAGTGTACCAGGCCGCTATGGCTACACCTTC. It codes for CAWSVPGRYGYTF.

This clone was seen a single time. This sequence joins TRBV7-8 and TRBJ2-7, with D unresolved. Between the trimmed V and J ends, which lost 2 bases and 2 bases, there was a span of 13 bases. Germline CDR1 SGHVS, CDR2 FQNEAQ. The CDR3 sequence is 15 residues long. The CDR3 DNA follows: TGTGCCAGCAGCTTAACTGACGGCCTAGCCTACGAGCAGTACTTC. It specifies CASSLTDGLAYEQYF. The full variable domain, rest sourced from reference TRBV7-8 and TRBJ2-7, is GAGVSQSPRYKVAKRGQDVALRCDPISGHVSLFWYQQALGQGPEFLTYFQNEAQLDKSGLPSDRFFAERPEGSVSTLKIQRTQQEDSAVYLCASSLTDGLAYEQYFGPGTRLTVT.